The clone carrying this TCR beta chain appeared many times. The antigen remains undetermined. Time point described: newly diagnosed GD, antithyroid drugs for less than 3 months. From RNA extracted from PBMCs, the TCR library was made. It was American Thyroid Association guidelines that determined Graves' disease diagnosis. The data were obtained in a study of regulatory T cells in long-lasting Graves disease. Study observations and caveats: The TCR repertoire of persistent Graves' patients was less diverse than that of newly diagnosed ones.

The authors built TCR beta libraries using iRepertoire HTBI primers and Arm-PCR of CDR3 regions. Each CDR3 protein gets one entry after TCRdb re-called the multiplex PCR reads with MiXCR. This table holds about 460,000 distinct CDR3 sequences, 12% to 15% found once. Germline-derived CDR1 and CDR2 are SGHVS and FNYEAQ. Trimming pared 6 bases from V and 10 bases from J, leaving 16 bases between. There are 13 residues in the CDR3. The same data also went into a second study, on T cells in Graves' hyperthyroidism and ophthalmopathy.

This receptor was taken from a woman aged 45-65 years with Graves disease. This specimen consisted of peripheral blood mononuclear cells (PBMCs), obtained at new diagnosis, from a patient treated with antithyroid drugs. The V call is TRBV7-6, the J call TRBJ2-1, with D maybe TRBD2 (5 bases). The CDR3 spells CASRPKSPGEQFF. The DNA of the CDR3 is TGTGCCAGCAGACCAAAAAGTCCGGGGGAGCAGTTCTTC.